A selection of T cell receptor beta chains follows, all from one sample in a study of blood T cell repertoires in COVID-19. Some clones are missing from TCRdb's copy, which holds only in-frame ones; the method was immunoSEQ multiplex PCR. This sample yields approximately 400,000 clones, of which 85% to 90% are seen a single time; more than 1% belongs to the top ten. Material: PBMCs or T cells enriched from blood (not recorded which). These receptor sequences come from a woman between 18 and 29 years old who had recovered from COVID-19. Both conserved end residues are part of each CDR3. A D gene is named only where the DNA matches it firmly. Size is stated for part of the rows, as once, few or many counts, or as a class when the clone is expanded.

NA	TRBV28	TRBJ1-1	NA	TGTGCCAGCAGACTGCACAACACTGAAGCTTTCTTT	CASRLHNTEAFF
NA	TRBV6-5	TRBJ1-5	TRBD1	TGTGCCAGCAGCCCGACAGGGAGCAATCAGCCCCAGCATTTT	CASSPTGSNQPQHF
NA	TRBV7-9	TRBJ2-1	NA	TGTGCCAGCAGCCCTTTCTTTAACTCCTACAATGAGCAGTTCTTC	CASSPFFNSYNEQFF
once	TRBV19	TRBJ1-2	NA	TGTGCCAGTACTTCCGGGTCCTCGAGAGGCTACACCTTC	CASTSGSSRGYTF
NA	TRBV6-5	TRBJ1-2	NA	TGTGCCAGCAGATCGGCGGGTGGCTACACCTTC	CASRSAGGYTF
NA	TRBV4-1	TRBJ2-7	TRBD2	TGCGCCAGCAGCCAAGCAGCGGGGGGCATCTGGGAGCAGTACTTC	CASSQAAGGIWEQYF
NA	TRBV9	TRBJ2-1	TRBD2	TGTGCCAGCAGCGTGGGACTAGCTTCCAATGAGCAGTTCTTC	CASSVGLASNEQFF
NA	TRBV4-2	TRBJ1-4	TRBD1	TGTGCCAGCAGCCAAGTTGGAGACAGGGACGAAAAACTGTTTTTT	CASSQVGDRDEKLFF
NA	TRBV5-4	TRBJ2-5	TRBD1	TGTGCCAGCAGCACCAAGACCGGGACAGAAGAGACCCAGTACTTC	CASSTKTGTEETQYF
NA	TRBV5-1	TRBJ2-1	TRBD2	TGCGCCAGCAGGTTCCCCTCTACTAGCGGGGGTTCCAATGAGCAGTTCTTC	CASRFPSTSGGSNEQFF
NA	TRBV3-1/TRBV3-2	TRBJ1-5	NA	TGTGCCAGCAGCCAAGATCCGCTTAGGGGCAAAGTAGATCAGCCCCAGCATTTT	CASSQDPLRGKVDQPQHF